This T cell receptor (beta chain) was identified during a study of glioma-infiltrating T cells. Study findings and constraints: Gliomas, especially low-grade, showed above-expected tissue-blood divergence; non-neoplastic patients showed below.

The sample holds many counts of this clonotype. Its matching antigen is unknown. TCR alpha and beta CDR3 regions were amplified from RNA using iRepertoire nested multiplex PCR. MiXCR, run by TCRdb on the multiplex PCR reads, gives a single entry per CDR3 protein. The sample includes about 110,000 distinct CDR3 sequences, less than 30% of them seen just once. Germline-derived CDR1 and CDR2 are MDHEN and SYDVKM. CDR3 size: 13 residues. The V end was cut by 2 bases, the J end by 1 base, with 5 bases between. The chain carries TRBV28 and TRBJ2-5; D unresolved. Sequencing used glioma tissue, nonneoplastic brain tissue, or PBMCs (not recorded which). This receptor was identified in a human donor with low-grade glioma or glioblastoma, undergoing nonglioma brain surgery, or in good health (not recorded which). CDR3 nucleotides: TGTGCCAGCAGTTTAATCCTCCAAGAGACCCAGTACTTC. Translated, it gives CASSLILQETQYF.